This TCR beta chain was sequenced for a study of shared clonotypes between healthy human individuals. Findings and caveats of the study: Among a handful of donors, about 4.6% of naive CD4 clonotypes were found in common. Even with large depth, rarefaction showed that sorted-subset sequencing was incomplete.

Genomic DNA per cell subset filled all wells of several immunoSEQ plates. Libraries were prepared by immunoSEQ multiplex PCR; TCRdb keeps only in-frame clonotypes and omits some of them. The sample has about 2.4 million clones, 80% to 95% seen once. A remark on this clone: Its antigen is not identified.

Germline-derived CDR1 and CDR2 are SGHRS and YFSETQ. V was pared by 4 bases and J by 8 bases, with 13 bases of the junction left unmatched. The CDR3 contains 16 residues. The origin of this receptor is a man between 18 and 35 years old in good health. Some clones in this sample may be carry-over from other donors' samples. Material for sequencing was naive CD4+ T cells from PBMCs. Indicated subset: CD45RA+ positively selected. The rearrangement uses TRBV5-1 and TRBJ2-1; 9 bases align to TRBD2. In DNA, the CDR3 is TGCGCCAGCAGCCCCTTGGCTAGCGGGACCGGCCATGAGCAGTTCTTC. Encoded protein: CASSPLASGTGHEQFF.